This T cell receptor beta chain originates from a study of blood T cell repertoires in COVID-19. Overall study: The United States, Italy and Spain provided the acute and convalescent COVID-19 samples. PBMCs, B-cell-depleted T cells, or T cells were the source of the cDNA or gDNA that made up the material.

Study processing details: Researchers report that nucleated cell counts were estimated from reference gene primer amplification. Only in-frame clones appear in the TCRdb table, and some are missing; sequencing was by immunoSEQ multiplex PCR. D and trimming come from the DNA, and the V and J calls and clone size come from that table. The repertoire holds approximately 220,000 clones, roughly 80% seen once, with approximately 8% in the top ten. The CDR3 is 15 residues long. V was clipped by 4 bases and J by 4 bases; unmatched bases: 3. In germline, CDR1 is SGHRS, CDR2 YFSETQ. The sample consisted of peripheral blood. This receptor was identified in a woman at least 80 years old with acute or convalescent COVID-19. The chain recombines TRBV5-1 with TRBJ2-2; 11 bases fit TRBD1. CDR3 residues: CASSGQGASTGELFF. The CDR3 DNA follows: TGCGCCAGCAGCGGACAGGGGGCTAGCACCGGGGAGCTGTTTTTT. Full variable domain (rest looked up from reference TRBV5-1 and TRBJ2-2): KAGVTQTPRYLIKTRGQQVTLSCSPISGHRSVSWYQQTPGQGLQFLFEYFSETQRNKGNFPGRFSGRQFSNSRSEMNVSTLELGDSALYLCASSGQGASTGELFFGEGSRLTVL.